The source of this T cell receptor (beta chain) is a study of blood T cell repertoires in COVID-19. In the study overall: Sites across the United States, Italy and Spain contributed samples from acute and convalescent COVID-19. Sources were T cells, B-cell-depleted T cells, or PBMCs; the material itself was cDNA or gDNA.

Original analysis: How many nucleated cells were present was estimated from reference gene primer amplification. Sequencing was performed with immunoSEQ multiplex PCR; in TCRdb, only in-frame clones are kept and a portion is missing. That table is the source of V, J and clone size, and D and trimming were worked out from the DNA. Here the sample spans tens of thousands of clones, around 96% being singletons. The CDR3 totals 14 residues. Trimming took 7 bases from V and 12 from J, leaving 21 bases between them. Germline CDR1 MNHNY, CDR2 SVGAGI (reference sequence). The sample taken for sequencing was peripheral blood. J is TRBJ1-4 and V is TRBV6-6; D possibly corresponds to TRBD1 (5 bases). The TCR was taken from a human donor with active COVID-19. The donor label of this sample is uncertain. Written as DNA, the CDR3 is TGTGCCAGCATCACCGGGACGCTCGGGGGAGAACTGTTTTTT. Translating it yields CASITGTLGGELFF.